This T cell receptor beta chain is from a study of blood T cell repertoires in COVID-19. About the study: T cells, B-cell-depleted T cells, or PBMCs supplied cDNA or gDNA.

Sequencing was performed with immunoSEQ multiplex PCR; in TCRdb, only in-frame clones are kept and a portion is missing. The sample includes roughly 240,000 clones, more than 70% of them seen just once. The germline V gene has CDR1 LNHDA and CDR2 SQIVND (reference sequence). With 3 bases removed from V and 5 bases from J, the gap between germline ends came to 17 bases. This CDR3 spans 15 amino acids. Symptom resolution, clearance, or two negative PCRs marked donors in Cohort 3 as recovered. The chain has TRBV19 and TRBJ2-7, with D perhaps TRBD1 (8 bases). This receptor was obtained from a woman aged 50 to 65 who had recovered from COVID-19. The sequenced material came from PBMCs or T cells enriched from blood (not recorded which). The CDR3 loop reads CASSIIWTGTNEQYF. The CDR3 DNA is TGTGCCAGTAGTATTATTTGGACAGGGACTAACGAGCAGTACTTC.